This TCR beta chain stems from a study of blood T cell repertoires in COVID-19. Germline V gene lookup returns CDR1 SNHLY and CDR2 FYNNEI. Trimming removed 0 bases at V and 8 bases at J, with 10 bases between. This CDR3 region has 13 residues. Enrollees, about 18 to 100 years old, lived in 24 US areas. Assay: immunoSEQ multiplex PCR; the TCRdb copy retains only in-frame clones and omits some. The data show almost 200,000 clones, roughly 90% seen once. What was sequenced was PBMCs or T cells enriched from blood (not recorded which). This sequence originates from a woman aged 18-35 years who had recovered from COVID-19. The chain links TRBV2 to TRBJ1-1; no clear D. CDR3 protein: CASSEAFNQEAFF. CDR3 sequence (DNA): TGTGCCAGCAGTGAAGCGTTTAACCAGGAAGCTTTCTTT. The whole variable domain, remainder taken from reference TRBV2 and TRBJ1-1, is EPEVTQTPSHQVTQMGQEVILRCVPISNHLYFYWYRQILGQKVEFLVSFYNNEISEKSEIFDDQFSVERPDGSNFTLKIRSTKLEDSAMYFCASSEAFNQEAFFGQGTRLTVV.